The next 22 T cell receptor beta chains were all read from a single sample in a study of T-cell memory formation after mild COVID-19. Each CDR3 protein gets one entry after TCRdb re-called the 5' RACE reads with MiXCR. Among about 430,000 distinct CDR3 sequences listed, 18% were seen once. The sample consisted of PBMCs or a T cell subset sorted from them (not recorded which). The receptors come from a man younger than 35 who had mild COVID-19 (a few samples of this study predate the infection). Cell type and time point are not known.

Only a few counts were recorded for this clonotype. The V gene is TRBV28, the J gene TRBJ2-7; maybe TRBD1 (6 bases). V was cut by 2 bases and J by 4 bases, with 15 bases left in between. The V gene's germline CDR1 is MDHEN and CDR2 SYDVKM. This CDR3 has 15 amino acids. DNA of the CDR3: TGTGCCAGCAGTTTAGCGTCAGAGGGGACATACGAGCAGTACTTC. As protein: CASSLASEGTYEQYF.

The J gene is TRBJ1-5, the V gene TRBV7-9; D might be TRBD1 (5 bases). Trimming cost V 0 bases and J 5 bases, with 14 bases left between them. CDR3 length equals 16 residues. Germline CDR1 SEHNR, CDR2 FQNEAQ (reference sequence). The CDR3 loop reads CASSLATGRGDQPQHF. CDR3 coding DNA: TGTGCCAGCAGCTTAGCCACCGGGCGGGGGGATCAGCCCCAGCATTTT. The full variable domain, rest sourced from reference TRBV7-9 and TRBJ1-5, is DTGVSQNPRHKITKRGQNVTFRCDPISEHNRLYWYRQTLGQGPEFLTYFQNEAQLEKSRLLSDRFSAERPKGSFSTLEIQRTEQGDSAMYLCASSLATGRGDQPQHFGDGTRLSIL.

This clonotype was counted only a few times. The genes are TRBV28 and TRBJ2-7; D perhaps matches TRBD1 (6 bases). This CDR3 contains 14 residues. Germline V gives CDR1 MDHEN, CDR2 SYDVKM. Trimming stripped 6 bases from V and 7 bases from J, with 19 bases between. The CDR3 bases are TGTGCCAGCAGCAGGGACATGCCATTCGGGGAGCAGTACGTC. Translated, it gives CASSRDMPFGEQYV.

This chain joins TRBV28 and TRBJ1-4; possible D gene TRBD1, 5 bases. CDR3 length equals 12 residues. Germline loops: CDR1 MDHEN, CDR2 SYDVKM. V shed 6 bases and J shed 8 bases, with 10 bases lying between them. The CDR3 loop is CASRGGEEKLFF. The CDR3 DNA reads as TGTGCCAGCAGGGGAGGGGAGGAAAAACTGTTTTTT.

V gene TRBV12-3 or TRBV12-4 combines with J gene TRBJ1-1; the D is unclear. The CDR3 loop spans 14 amino acids. Trimming cost V 6 bases and J 0 bases, with 11 bases left between them. This CDR3 is CASSYNFLNTEAFF. Written as DNA, the CDR3 is TGTGCCAGCAGCTACAATTTCTTGAACACTGAAGCTTTCTTT.

This clonotype was observed a few times. This chain joins TRBV24-1 and TRBJ2-3, with D hard to call. This CDR3 has 17 residues. The germline CDR1 and CDR2 sequences are KGHDR and SFDVKD. V was trimmed by 8 bases and J by 1 base, leaving 21 bases between them. CDR3 in amino acids: CATKAPTASRGTDTQYF. CDR3 nucleotides: TGTGCCACCAAGGCACCGACGGCCAGCCGAGGCACAGATACGCAGTATTTT.

A few counts support this clonotype. The chain joins TRBV21-1 to TRBJ2-7; the table gives TRBD2 as D, unverified against the DNA. TRBV21-1 is described as a pseudogene. CDR3 length equals 19 residues. This CDR3 reads CASSKGKDPALAGDVTQYF. The CDR3 DNA is TGTGCCAGCAGCAAGGGAAAGGACCCCGCTCTGGCGGGGGACGTCACGCAGTACTTC.

This clonotype was seen ten or more times. V gene TRBV5-1 combines with J gene TRBJ2-6; no reliable D call. The CDR3 is made up of 14 amino acids. Trimming cost V 5 bases and J 0 bases, with 6 bases left between them. CDR1 SGHRS and CDR2 YFSETQ come from the germline V gene. The CDR3 loop reads CASRDSSGANVLTF. The CDR3 DNA reads TGCGCCAGCAGGGATTCCTCTGGGGCCAACGTCCTGACTTTC.

This clonotype was counted a few times. The chain recombines TRBV18 with TRBJ1-1, with 7 bases aligning to TRBD1. The CDR3 extends over 15 amino acids. The ends lost 4 bases at V and 3 bases at J; junction bases unmatched: 8. Germline V gene lookup returns CDR1 KGHSH and CDR2 LQKENI. CDR3 in amino acids: CASSHTGVWDTEAFF. The CDR3 DNA reads as TGTGCCAGCTCACACACAGGGGTATGGGACACTGAAGCTTTCTTT.

This clonotype occurred a few times. The chain joins TRBV7-3 to TRBJ2-1; D is uncertain. The ends were cut back, 3 bases at V and 10 bases at J, with 16 bases in the middle. This CDR3 spans 14 amino acids. The V gene's germline CDR1 is SGHTA and CDR2 FQGTGA. The CDR3: CASSFPDRKGEQFF. In DNA form, the CDR3 reads TGTGCCAGCAGCTTCCCGGACCGCAAAGGGGAGCAGTTCTTC. Full variable domain (remainder filled in from reference TRBV7-3 and TRBJ2-1): GAGVSQTPSNKVTEKGKYVELRCDPISGHTALYWYRQSLGQGPEFLIYFQGTGAADDSGLPNDRFFAVRPEGSVSTLKIQRTERGDSAVYLCASSFPDRKGEQFFGPGTRLTVL.

V usage is TRBV18 and J usage is TRBJ1-1, with TRBD1 identical over 12 bases. Germline lookup yields CDR1 KGHSH and CDR2 LQKENI. The CDR3 totals 15 residues. V shed 2 bases and J 11 bases; nucleotides not matched to a gene: 9. The CDR3 protein is CASSPSGTGGMSAFF. The CDR3 coding sequence is TGTGCCAGCTCACCATCGGGGACAGGGGGCATGTCGGCTTTCTTT.

As regards this clonotype: One end of the junction varies from germline; a read error may be responsible. The chain joins TRBV10-1 to TRBJ1-1; D is uncertain. The germline gives CDR1 WNHNN, CDR2 SYGVQD (reference sequence). The CDR3 length is 13 residues. The DNA of the CDR3 is TGCGCAAGCAGTGTCCCTGGGAACACTGAAGCTTTCTTT. Translated: CASSVPGNTEAFF.

This clonotype appeared many times. The chain links TRBV7-3 to TRBJ2-3; TRBD2 is a possible D gene (6 bases). This CDR3 spans 15 amino acids. The V end was cut by 4 bases, the J end by 1 base, with 12 bases between. Germline V gives CDR1 SGHTA, CDR2 FQGTGA. In nucleotides, the CDR3 is TGTGCCAGCAGCTACTCCGGCGGGGGCACAGATACGCAGTATTTT. Amino acids: CASSYSGGGTDTQYF.

This clonotype was seen repeatedly, ten times or more. This chain joins TRBV29-1 and TRBJ2-3; no clear D. In germline, CDR1 is SQVTM, CDR2 ANQGSEA. The CDR3 is made up of 14 amino acids. Trimming stripped 3 bases from V and 2 bases from J, with 12 bases between. The CDR3 region is CSVERTANTDTQYF. CDR3 DNA: TGCAGCGTTGAGCGAACAGCAAACACAGATACGCAGTATTTT.

This chain uses TRBV7-8 with TRBJ2-7, with D perhaps matching TRBD2 (6 bases). Germline V lookup: CDR1 SGHVS, CDR2 FQNEAQ. Trimming removed 5 bases from V and 3 bases from J, with 11 bases in between. The CDR3 has 13 residues. The CDR3 DNA reads as TGTGCCAGCAGCGGCGGGGTCAGCTACGAGCAGTACGTC. It codes for CASSGGVSYEQYV.

The table lists this clonotype with many counts. The CDR3 region has the DNA TGTGCCAGCCGTCCGGCGGGTACAGGCGAGACCCAGTACTTC. This codes for CASRPAGTGETQYF. The gene calls are TRBV12-3 or TRBV12-4 and TRBJ2-5; D may correspond to TRBD1 or TRBD2 (5 bases each). The CDR3 is 14 residues long. Trimming removed 8 bases from V and 5 bases from J, with 18 bases in between.

This clonotype was counted only a few times. The V and J genes are TRBV7-8 and TRBJ1-5, with 9 nucleotides matching TRBD1. The trim removed 6 bases at V and 12 bases at J, leaving 21 bases unmatched. The germline CDR1 and CDR2 sequences are SGHVS and FQNEAQ. The CDR3 has 17 residues. This chain's CDR3 is CASSSHIIGQGRDLQHF. Here the CDR3 DNA reads TGTGCCAGCAGTTCACACATAATCGGACAGGGGCGAGATCTCCAGCATTTT.

The chain's CDR3 is CASSSGTSLQETQYF. The DNA for the CDR3 is TGTGCCAGCAGCTCCGGGACTTCCCTTCAAGAGACCCAGTACTTC. The chain employs TRBV7-2 and TRBJ2-5; a weak D match, TRBD2 (6 bases). Trimming removed 4 bases at V and 2 bases at J, with 14 bases between. This CDR3 is 15 amino acids long. Germline V gives CDR1 SGHTA, CDR2 FQGNSA.

This clonotype was observed a handful of times. The chain carries TRBV12-5 and TRBJ2-1; D is uncertain. CDR3 size: 14 residues. Trimming shortened V by 3 bases and J by 5 bases, and 11 bases separated the two germline ends. The germline CDR1 and CDR2 sequences are LGHNT and FRNRAP. CDR3 sequence: CASGFASTNNEQFF. The CDR3 nucleotides are TGTGCTAGTGGTTTTGCGTCTACCAACAATGAGCAGTTCTTC.

The chain carries TRBV24-1 and TRBJ2-1; 8 bases line up with TRBD1. The CDR3 covers 17 residues. Germline CDR1 KGHDR, CDR2 SFDVKD. The junction had 4 bases not matched to a gene; V was cut back by 0 bases and J by 1 base. The CDR3 loop is CATSDLPGDRSYNEQFF. The CDR3 DNA reads TGTGCCACCAGTGATTTGCCCGGGGACAGGTCCTACAATGAGCAGTTCTTC.

The genes are TRBV5-5 and TRBJ1-2, with 12 bases identical to TRBD1. There are 16 residues in the CDR3. Germline lookup yields CDR1 SGHKS and CDR2 YYEKEE (reference sequence). After removal of 3 bases from V and 4 bases from J, the junction contained 7 bases not matched to a gene. CDR3 residues: CASSSPGQGASYGYTF. As DNA, the CDR3 is TGTGCCAGCAGCTCACCGGGACAGGGGGCTTCCTATGGCTACACCTTC.

The rearrangement joins TRBV3-1 to TRBJ1-5; the match to TRBD1 covers 9 bases. Germline V gene sequence: CDR1 LGHDT, CDR2 YNNKEL (reference sequence). The V segment lost 3 bases and the J segment 5 bases; nucleotides outside the gene matches: 2. The CDR3 has 14 amino acids. The chain's CDR3 is CASSHRTGDQPQHF. The CDR3 DNA reads as TGTGCCAGCAGCCATAGGACAGGGGATCAGCCCCAGCATTTT.